Shown below are 13 T cell receptor beta chains from a single sample sequenced in a study of T cells expressing NK-cell markers. TCRdb processed the 5' RACE reads again and assigns one entry to each CDR3 protein, with no DNA. Found here are 500,000 to 600,000 distinct CDR3 sequences; the top ten clones hold roughly 3.6%. The source material was blood T cells: a sorted CD56 or NKG2C T cell subset, CD4+ or CD8+ T cells, or bulk PBMC T cells (not recorded which). These receptors were obtained from a man between 18 and 29 years old in good health.

The chain links TRBV12-3 or TRBV12-4 to TRBJ2-4; TCRdb names TRBD1, which stays unverified in the absence of DNA. The CDR3 length is 14 residues. CDR3 residues: CASSFGGQGDIQYF.

This chain uses TRBV7-2 with TRBJ1-2. CDR3 length equals 14 residues. Germline assignment: CDR1 SGHTA and CDR2 FQGNSA. CDR3 sequence: CASSLAGITEGYTF.

V is TRBV20-1 and J is TRBJ1-5; TCRdb names TRBD1, which stays unverified in the absence of DNA. The CDR3 has 15 residues. CDR1 is DFQATT, CDR2 SNEGSKA, per germline (reference sequence). CDR3 sequence: CSAVLDRASNQPQHF.

V usage is TRBV7-9 and J usage is TRBJ2-7; lacking DNA, the TRBD2 call made by TCRdb goes unchecked. This CDR3 has 16 amino acids. The germline V gene has CDR1 SEHNR and CDR2 FQNEAQ (reference sequence). This CDR3 reads CASSSRGLAGHYEQYF.

The chain is built from TRBV12-3 or TRBV12-4 and TRBJ2-2; TCRdb selects TRBD2, and the lack of DNA leaves this call unchecked. There are 19 residues in the CDR3. This chain's CDR3 is CASSRLGLAGGPITGELFF.

V gene TRBV4-2 combines with J gene TRBJ1-2; TCRdb's D call, TRBD1, is unchecked because there is no DNA. This CDR3 region has 13 residues. Germline V gene data show CDR1 as LGHNA and CDR2 as YNFKEQ. CDR3 sequence: CASSSRDGYGYTF.

CDR3 region: CASSLDSNAYEQYF. This chain joins TRBV3-1 and TRBJ2-7; checking the TCRdb D call of TRBD2 is not possible without DNA. CDR3 length: 14 residues. In germline, CDR1 is LGHDT, CDR2 YNNKEL (reference sequence).

CDR3 sequence: CASSPGRAQGTEAFF. The chain employs TRBV5-1 and TRBJ1-1. This CDR3 has 15 amino acids. The germline V gene has CDR1 SGHRS and CDR2 YFSETQ.

The V call is TRBV5-1, the J call TRBJ2-3; TCRdb reports TRBD1, a call that lacks DNA to check it against. The CDR3 length is 14 residues. Germline values: CDR1 SGHRS, CDR2 YFSETQ. CDR3 protein: CASSLAMGEDTQYF. The entire variable domain, with the rest obtained from reference TRBV5-1 and TRBJ2-3, is as follows: KAGVTQTPRYLIKTRGQQVTLSCSPISGHRSVSWYQQTPGQGLQFLFEYFSETQRNKGNFPGRFSGRQFSNSRSEMNVSTLELGDSALYLCASSLAMGEDTQYFGPGTRLTVL.

This sequence joins TRBV7-3 and TRBJ2-7; with no DNA, the TCRdb D assignment of TRBD1 cannot be verified. Germline CDR1 reads SGHTA; CDR2 reads FQGTGA. The CDR3 is 16 amino acids. The CDR3 spells CASSLTGRSNRYEQYF.

The rearrangement uses TRBV12-3 or TRBV12-4 and TRBJ2-2; with no DNA, the TCRdb D assignment of TRBD1 cannot be verified. The CDR3 is 15 amino acids. The CDR3: CASTPMGQGIGELFF.

The chain couples TRBV5-1 to TRBJ2-6; there is no DNA to check the TCRdb D call of TRBD1. This CDR3 has 18 residues. Germline CDR1 SGHRS, CDR2 YFSETQ. Here the CDR3 reads CASSPNRDRGTGANVLTF.

The chain combines TRBV10-3 with TRBJ2-4; no DNA is available, so the TRBD1 call from TCRdb remains unchecked. This CDR3 contains 16 residues. The germline V gene has CDR1 ENHRY and CDR2 SYGVKD. Here the CDR3 reads CAITRNLGEVGNIQYF.